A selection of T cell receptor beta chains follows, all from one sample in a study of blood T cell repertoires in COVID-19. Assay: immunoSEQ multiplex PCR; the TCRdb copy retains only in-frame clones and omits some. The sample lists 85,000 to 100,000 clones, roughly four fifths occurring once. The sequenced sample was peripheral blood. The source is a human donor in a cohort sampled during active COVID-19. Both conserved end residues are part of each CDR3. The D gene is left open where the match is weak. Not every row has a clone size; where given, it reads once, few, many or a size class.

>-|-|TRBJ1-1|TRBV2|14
TGTGCCAGCAGAAGGATACAGGGTGACACTGAAGCTTTCTTT
CASRRIQGDTEAFF
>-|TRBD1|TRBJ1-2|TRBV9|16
TGTGCCAGCAGCGTCGGGGGACAGGAGGCCAGTCAAAGGTACACCTTC
CASSVGGQEASQRYTF
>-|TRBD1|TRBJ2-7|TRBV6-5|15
TGTGCCAGCAGTTACTCGTTGACAGGGTCTCACGAGCAGTACTTC
CASSYSLTGSHEQYF
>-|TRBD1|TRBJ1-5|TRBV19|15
TGTGCCAGTCACACCCCCCGACAGGGGAATCAGCCCCAGCATTTT
CASHTPRQGNQPQHF
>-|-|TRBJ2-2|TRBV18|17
TGTGCCAGCTCACCCCAAGCAGGGTTCGGTGGCACCGGGGAGCTGTTTTTT
CASSPQAGFGGTGELFF
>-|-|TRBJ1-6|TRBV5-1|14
TGCGCCAGCAGCTTAGACGGGAATAATTCACCCCTCCACTTT
CASSLDGNNSPLHF
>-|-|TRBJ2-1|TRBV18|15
TGTGCCAGCTCACCAGACGGGGTTTCCTACAATGAGCAGTTCTTC
CASSPDGVSYNEQFF
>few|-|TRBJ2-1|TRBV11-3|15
TGTGCCAGCAGCTTACAATCTAGCTCCTACAATGAGCAGTTCTTC
CASSLQSSSYNEQFF
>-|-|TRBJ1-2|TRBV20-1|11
TGCAGTGCTGACATTATGTATGGCTACACCTTC
CSADIMYGYTF
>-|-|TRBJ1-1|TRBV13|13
TGTGCCAGCAGCTTAACAGCCAACACTGAAGCTTTCTTT
CASSLTANTEAFF
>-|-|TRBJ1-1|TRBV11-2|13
TGTGCCAGCAGCTTTACAGGGAATAGTGAAGCTTTCTTT
CASSFTGNSEAFF
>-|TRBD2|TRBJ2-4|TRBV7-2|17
TGTGCCAGCAGCTTAGTGGGGACTAACCTAGCCAAAAACATTCAGTACTTC
CASSLVGTNLAKNIQYF
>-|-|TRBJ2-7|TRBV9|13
TGTGCCAGCAGCGTAGGGAGCTCCTACGAGCAGTACTTC
CASSVGSSYEQYF
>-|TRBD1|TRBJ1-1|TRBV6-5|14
TGTGCCAGCAAGAAGACAGGGTCTGACACTGAAGCTTTCTTT
CASKKTGSDTEAFF
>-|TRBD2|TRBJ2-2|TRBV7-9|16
TGTGCCAGCAGCGAGGGGACTAGCAGGAACACCGGGGAGCTGTTTTTT
CASSEGTSRNTGELFF
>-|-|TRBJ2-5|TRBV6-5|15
TGTGCCAGCAGTACCCGGTGGGGCGGGACGGAGACCCAGTACTTC
CASSTRWGGTETQYF
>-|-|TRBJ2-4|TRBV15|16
TGTGCCACCAGCCCATACCGGGAGAATGTTAGAAACATTCAGTACTTC
CATSPYRENVRNIQYF
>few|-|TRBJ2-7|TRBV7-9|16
TGTGCCAGCAGCTTATTCGGCGGGGCTCACCCCTACGAGCAGTACTTC
CASSLFGGAHPYEQYF
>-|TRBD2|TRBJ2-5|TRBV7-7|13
TGTGCTAGCAGCCCGCGGGGGGAAGAGACCCAGTACTTC
CASSPRGEETQYF
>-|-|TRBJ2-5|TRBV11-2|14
TGTGCCAGCAGCTTAAGGGGGAGTCTCGAGACCCAGTACTTC
CASSLRGSLETQYF
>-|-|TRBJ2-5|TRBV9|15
TGTGCCAGCAGCGTAGATCGAGGATACCAAGAGACCCAGTACTTC
CASSVDRGYQETQYF
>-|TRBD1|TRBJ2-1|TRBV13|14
TGTGCCGGAGATAAGAGGACAGGGCGGAATGAGCAGTTCTTC
CAGDKRTGRNEQFF
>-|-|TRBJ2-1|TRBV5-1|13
TGCGCCAGTTCTGCCGGGAGATACAATGAGCAGTTCTTC
CASSAGRYNEQFF
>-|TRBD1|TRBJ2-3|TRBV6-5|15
TGTGCCAGCAGTCCCACAGGGGGCCGAACCGATACGCAGTATTTT
CASSPTGGRTDTQYF
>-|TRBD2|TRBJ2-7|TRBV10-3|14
TGTGCCATCAGCGCTAGCGGGAGCTCCTACGAGCAGTACTTC
CAISASGSSYEQYF
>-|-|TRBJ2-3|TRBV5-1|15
TGCGCCAGCAGCTTGGTGGCAGGCGCCGGAGATACGCAGTATTTT
CASSLVAGAGDTQYF
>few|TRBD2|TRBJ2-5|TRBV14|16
TGTGCCAGCAGCCCGTTAGCGGGAGGGCCCCGAGCGACCCAGTACTTC
CASSPLAGGPRATQYF
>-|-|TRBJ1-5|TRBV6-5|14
TGTGCCAGCAGAGGACAGTTGAGCAATCAGCCCCAGCATTTT
CASRGQLSNQPQHF
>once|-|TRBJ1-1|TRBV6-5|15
TGTGCCAGCAGCGGGGGGGCAGCCATGAACACTGAAGCTTTCTTT
CASSGGAAMNTEAFF